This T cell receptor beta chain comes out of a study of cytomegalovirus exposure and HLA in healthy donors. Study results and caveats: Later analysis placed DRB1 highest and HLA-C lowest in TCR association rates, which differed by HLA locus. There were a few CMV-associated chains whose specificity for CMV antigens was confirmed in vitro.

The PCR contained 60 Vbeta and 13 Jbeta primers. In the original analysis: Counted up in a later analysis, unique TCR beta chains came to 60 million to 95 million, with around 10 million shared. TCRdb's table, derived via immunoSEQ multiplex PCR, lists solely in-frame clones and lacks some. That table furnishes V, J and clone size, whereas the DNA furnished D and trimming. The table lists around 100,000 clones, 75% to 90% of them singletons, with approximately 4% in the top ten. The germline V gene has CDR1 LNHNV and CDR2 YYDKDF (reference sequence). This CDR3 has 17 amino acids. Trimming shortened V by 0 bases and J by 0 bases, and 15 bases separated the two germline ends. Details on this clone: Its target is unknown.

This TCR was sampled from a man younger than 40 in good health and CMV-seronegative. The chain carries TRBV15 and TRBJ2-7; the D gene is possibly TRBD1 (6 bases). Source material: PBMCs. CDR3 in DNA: TGTGCCACCAGCAGAGACTGGGAGACAGGTAGCTCCTACGAGCAGTACTTC. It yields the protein CATSRDWETGSSYEQYF.